This note documents a single TCR beta chain sequence. Its matching antigen is unknown. This likely reflects a read error, since a far larger clone is one base away. In this CDR3 the conserved last residue, phenylalanine or tryptophan, is missing, so a read error is likely. From around 440 ng of RNA, a library with molecular barcoded alpha/delta and beta/gamma adaptors was made. TCRdb re-derived calls from the reads in MiXCR, one entry per CDR3 protein. The data show 40,000 or so distinct CDR3 sequences, roughly 13% seen once. Sampling of bone marrow took place during active disease in every patient. This record belongs to a study of read filtering for tumor transcriptome and immune sequencing. Overall study context: Mean patient age was approximately 66 years, range roughly 40 to 80; 16 to 20 male, 14 female. R-ISS stage counts were eight or nine for I, 16 for II, more than 5 for III.

Study-wide findings and caveats: Single-read clonotypes: roughly 86% of IR-seq clonotypes (about 3.5% of reads), about 75% of RNA-seq clonotypes (nearly 45% of reads).

The TCR sequence derives from a donor over 35 with multiple myeloma. The sequenced material came from a population of CD138-negative cells sorted from bone marrow.

The CDR3 DNA reads as TGTGCCAGCAGTTATGTCGCGGGAGGCTACAATGAGCAGTTCTCC. This sequence encodes CASSYVAGGYNEQFS. The rearrangement joins TRBV6-1 to TRBJ2-1, with 8 bases that match TRBD2. Germline trimming cut 5 bases from V and 3 bases from J; bases unmatched to any gene: 6. The CDR3 covers 15 residues. CDR1 and CDR2 from the germline V gene are MNHNS and SASEGT.